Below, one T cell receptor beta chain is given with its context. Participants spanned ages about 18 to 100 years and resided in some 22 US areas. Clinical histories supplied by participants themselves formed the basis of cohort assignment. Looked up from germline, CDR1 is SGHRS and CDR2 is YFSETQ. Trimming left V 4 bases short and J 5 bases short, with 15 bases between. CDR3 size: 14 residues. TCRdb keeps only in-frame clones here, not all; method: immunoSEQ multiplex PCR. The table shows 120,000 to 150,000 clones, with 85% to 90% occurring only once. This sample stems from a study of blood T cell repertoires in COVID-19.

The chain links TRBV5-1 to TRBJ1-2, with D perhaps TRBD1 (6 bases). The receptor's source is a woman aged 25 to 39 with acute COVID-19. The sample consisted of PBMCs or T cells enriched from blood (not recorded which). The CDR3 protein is CASSLREGVYGYTF. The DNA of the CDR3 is TGCGCCAGCAGCCTCCGCGAGGGGGTGTATGGCTACACCTTC.